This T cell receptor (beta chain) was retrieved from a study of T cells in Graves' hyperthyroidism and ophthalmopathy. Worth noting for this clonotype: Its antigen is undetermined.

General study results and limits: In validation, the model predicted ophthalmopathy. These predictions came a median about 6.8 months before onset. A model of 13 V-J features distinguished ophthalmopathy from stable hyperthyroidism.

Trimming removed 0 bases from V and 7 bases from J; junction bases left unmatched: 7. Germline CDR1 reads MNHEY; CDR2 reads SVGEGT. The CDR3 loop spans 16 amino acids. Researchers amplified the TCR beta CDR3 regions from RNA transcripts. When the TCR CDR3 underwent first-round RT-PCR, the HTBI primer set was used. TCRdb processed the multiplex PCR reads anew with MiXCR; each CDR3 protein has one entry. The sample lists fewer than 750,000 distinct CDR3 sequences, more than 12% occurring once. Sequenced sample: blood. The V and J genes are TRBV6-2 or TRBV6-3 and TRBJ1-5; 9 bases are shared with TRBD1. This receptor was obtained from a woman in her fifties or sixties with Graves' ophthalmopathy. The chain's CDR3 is CASSYSGTGFYQPQHF. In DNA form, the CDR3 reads TGTGCCAGCAGTTACTCCGGGACAGGGTTCTACCAGCCCCAGCATTTT.